The present entry profiles one TCR beta chain with its context. Its target is not known. A second PCR, run for roughly 6 to 11 cycles, used a sample-barcoded 5' primer plus a J-beta primer mix. Via MiXCR, TCRdb re-called the 5' RACE reads, giving one row per CDR3 protein. Here the sample spans 1,100,000 or so distinct CDR3 sequences, 40% to 50% being singletons. The data derive from a study of blood T cells in healthy people across ages. Researchers isolated at least 6.5 million PBMCs per sample. Whole-study findings and limits: Strong correlation linked observed beta diversity and percent naive T cells. Measured against age, TCR beta diversity per million T cells decreased in a roughly linear manner.

Sequencing was done on a sample of blood. This clonotype originated in a woman aged 55-75 years in good health.

The CDR3 loop is CASSQLGVQDYNEQFF. The DNA of the CDR3 is TGTGCCAGCAGCCAACTAGGAGTGCAGGACTACAATGAGCAGTTCTTC. The chain joins TRBV3-1 to TRBJ2-1, with D unclear. Germline V gives CDR1 LGHDT, CDR2 YNNKEL (reference sequence). This CDR3 has 16 amino acids. The ends were cut back, 2 bases at V and 3 bases at J, with 14 bases in the middle.